The 32 T cell receptor beta chains given below trace back to one sample, sequenced in a study of T-cell memory formation after mild COVID-19. TCRdb re-derived calls from the 5' RACE reads in MiXCR, one entry per CDR3 protein. This table holds roughly 150,000 distinct CDR3 sequences, about 14% found once. The material sequenced was PBMCs or a T cell subset sorted from them (not recorded which). These receptors were taken from an adult woman who had mild COVID-19 (a few samples of this study predate the infection). Cell type and time point are not known.

This clonotype was seen a handful of times. This chain uses TRBV5-1 with TRBJ2-3; maybe TRBD1 (9 bases). The CDR3 runs to 19 residues. Germline values: CDR1 SGHRS, CDR2 YFSETQ. Between the trimmed V and J ends, which lost 0 bases and 2 bases, there was a span of 22 bases. The CDR3 protein is CASSLDGQGTRPFTDTQYF. CDR3 nucleotide sequence: TGCGCCAGCAGCTTGGATGGACAGGGGACTAGGCCCTTCACAGATACGCAGTATTTT.

This clonotype occurred a few times. The V and J genes are TRBV25-1 and TRBJ1-2; D unresolved. Between the trimmed V and J ends, which lost 1 base and 8 bases, there was a span of 17 bases. Looked up from germline, CDR1 is MGHDK and CDR2 is SYGVNS. This CDR3 is built from 15 residues. The CDR3 coding sequence is TGTGCCAGCAGTGAATGGGAAGGGCTCATCGGCGGCTACACCTTC. Translated, it gives CASSEWEGLIGGYTF.

At least ten counts were recorded for this clonotype. This sequence joins TRBV7-2 and TRBJ2-2; D is unclear. Trimming stripped 2 bases from V and 5 bases from J, with 6 bases between. The CDR3 is 13 residues long. Germline CDR1 SGHTA, CDR2 FQGNSA. As DNA, the CDR3 is TGTGCCAGCAGCTTAATTTTGACCGGGGAGCTGTTTTTT. Translation: CASSLILTGELFF.

The rearrangement uses TRBV7-9 and TRBJ2-7; D gene ambiguous. Germline V lookup: CDR1 SEHNR, CDR2 FQNEAQ (reference sequence). Trimming pared 1 base from V and 5 bases from J, leaving 6 bases between. CDR3 size: 12 residues. CDR3 DNA: TGTGCCAGCAGCTTAGGGGCCCACGAGCAGTACTTC. The encoded protein is CASSLGAHEQYF.

The rearrangement links TRBV7-8 to TRBJ2-2, with D possibly being TRBD1 (6 bases). The CDR3 length is 16 residues. Trimming removed 1 base at V and 1 base at J, with 10 bases between. The V gene's germline CDR1 is SGHVS and CDR2 FQNEAQ. The CDR3 sequence: CASSLGPTGNTGELFF. For the CDR3, the DNA is TGTGCCAGCAGCTTAGGTCCGACAGGGAACACCGGGGAGCTGTTTTTT.

This chain connects TRBV7-2 to TRBJ2-3, with TRBD2 matching over 12 bases. The CDR3 has 18 residues. Germline V gene lookup returns CDR1 SGHTA and CDR2 FQGNSA. V shed 2 bases, J shed 2 bases, and the junction held 8 bases outside the gene matches. CDR3: CASSLLIGTSGSTDTQYF. The DNA of the CDR3 is TGTGCCAGCAGCTTACTAATTGGGACTAGCGGGTCCACAGATACGCAGTATTTT.

This clonotype was observed at least ten times. The chain has TRBV12-3 or TRBV12-4 and TRBJ2-1; a weak D match, TRBD2 (7 bases). The length of the CDR3 is 17 residues. V shed 6 bases and J shed 8 bases, with 26 bases lying between them. The chain's CDR3 is CASSPSMGAGAKDEQFF. As DNA, the CDR3 is TGTGCCAGCAGCCCCTCCATGGGGGCGGGGGCAAAGGATGAGCAGTTCTTC.

The chain combines TRBV4-3 with TRBJ2-3; the D is unclear. V lost 0 bases to trimming and J lost 3 bases, with 13 bases between them. Germline CDR1 and CDR2: LGHNA and YSLEER. This CDR3 is built from 16 residues. DNA of the CDR3: TGCGCCAGCAGCCAAGAAGCTGCCGTGGAGACAGATACGCAGTATTTT. Residues: CASSQEAAVETDTQYF.

This clonotype has a handful of counts. The V call is TRBV4-2, the J call TRBJ1-2, with D hard to call. Germline V gene lookup returns CDR1 LGHNA and CDR2 YNFKEQ. The CDR3 is 16 amino acids. Trimming took off 4 bases at V and 2 bases at J, with 17 bases between the two ends. The CDR3 sequence is CASSPHGTATNYGYTF. CDR3 in DNA: TGTGCCAGCAGCCCCCATGGTACAGCCACCAACTATGGCTACACCTTC.

The table lists this clonotype with a few counts. This chain uses TRBV9 with TRBJ2-5, with TRBD2 matching 11 bases. The CDR3 extends over 15 amino acids. The germline V gene encodes CDR1 SGDLS and CDR2 YYNGEE. V shed 0 bases, J shed 4 bases, and the junction held 2 bases outside the gene matches. The CDR3 loop reads CASSVGTSGGETQYF. CDR3 in DNA: TGTGCCAGCAGCGTAGGCACTAGCGGGGGAGAGACCCAGTACTTC.

This sequence joins TRBV6-2 or TRBV6-3 and TRBJ2-7; 8 bases are shared with TRBD2. V lost 6 bases and J lost 4; bases outside the gene matches: 8. From germline, CDR1 is MNHEY and CDR2 SVGEGT. The CDR3 covers 14 residues. CDR3 protein: CASRRSGSTYEQYF. CDR3 coding DNA: TGTGCCAGCAGACGAAGCGGGAGTACTTACGAGCAGTACTTC.

This sequence joins TRBV11-2 and TRBJ2-7; D is unresolved. Deletions cut 2 bases from V and 7 bases from J, with 9 bases between. The CDR3 has 12 amino acids. CDR1 is SGHAT and CDR2 is FQNNGV in the germline V gene. The CDR3 here is CASSLLSEEQYF. CDR3 DNA sequence: TGTGCCAGCAGCTTACTCTCAGAGGAGCAGTACTTC.

This clonotype was observed many times. The genes are TRBV25-1 and TRBJ2-7; 7 bases are shared with TRBD1. The CDR3 has 14 residues. The J segment lost 6 bases and the V segment lost 3 bases, leaving 8 bases of the junction unmatched. Germline CDR1 reads MGHDK; CDR2 reads SYGVNS. The CDR3, as DNA: TGTGCCAGCAGTGAGGACAGGCCGCCCGCCGAGCAGTACTTC. Encoded protein: CASSEDRPPAEQYF.

The rearrangement links TRBV7-2 to TRBJ1-1; D remains ambiguous. CDR1 and CDR2 (germline): SGHTA, FQGNSA. Trimming left V 5 bases short and J 1 base short, with 8 bases between. There are 13 residues in the CDR3. The CDR3 DNA reads as TGTGCCAGCAGCATCGGGCCGAACACTGAAGCTTTCTTT. Amino acid sequence: CASSIGPNTEAFF.

This clonotype came up a few times. V is TRBV5-1 and J is TRBJ2-1; 12 nucleotides agree with TRBD2. This CDR3 contains 17 residues. Germline V gene data show CDR1 as SGHRS and CDR2 as YFSETQ. V shed 4 bases, J shed 0 bases, and the junction held 5 bases outside the gene matches. The CDR3 protein is CASSRLAGASSYNEQFF. The CDR3, as DNA: TGCGCCAGCAGCCGACTAGCGGGAGCAAGCTCCTACAATGAGCAGTTCTTC.

This clonotype was detected a few times. J is TRBJ2-3 and V is TRBV11-3; possibly TRBD1 for D (6 bases). This CDR3 spans 15 amino acids. Trimming shortened V by 2 bases and J by 4 bases, and 13 bases separated the two germline ends. From germline, CDR1 is SGHNT and CDR2 YENEEA. The CDR3 DNA sequence: TGTGCCAGCAGCTTAATAACAGGGAACGCAGATACGCAGTATTTT. Translating it yields CASSLITGNADTQYF.

The chain joins TRBV7-6 to TRBJ1-1; D not certain. V lost 5 bases and J 5 bases, leaving 18 bases between the germline ends. The germline CDR1 and CDR2 sequences are SGHVS and FNYEAQ. This CDR3 has 15 amino acids. The CDR3 loop is CASSPSLGKGTEAFF. The CDR3 bases are TGTGCCAGCAGCCCGTCTCTCGGGAAAGGGACTGAAGCTTTCTTT.

This clonotype was seen more than once but under ten times. The chain recombines TRBV14 with TRBJ2-4; maybe TRBD2 (5 bases). From germline, CDR1 is SGHDN and CDR2 FVKESK. The CDR3 runs to 15 residues. V was pared by 4 bases and J by 8 bases, with 18 bases between. The CDR3 DNA follows: TGTGCCAGCAGCCTAAGCGACCAAGGGCGGGACATTCAGTACTTC. Its translation is CASSLSDQGRDIQYF.

The chain recombines TRBV29-1 with TRBJ2-7; D perhaps matches TRBD1 (6 bases). The length of the CDR3 is 14 residues. Deletions cut 0 bases from V and 2 bases from J, with 11 bases between. Germline CDR1 and CDR2: SQVTM and ANQGSEA. CDR3 loop: CSVEDGDRTYEQYF. CDR3 sequence (DNA): TGCAGCGTTGAAGATGGAGACAGGACCTACGAGCAGTACTTC.

The V call is TRBV19, the J call TRBJ1-5; 7 bases are shared with TRBD1. V gave up 9 bases and J gave up 0 bases; unmatched junction bases: 11. The CDR3 runs to 16 residues. Germline V gene sequence: CDR1 LNHDA, CDR2 SQIVND (reference sequence). The CDR3 DNA reads TGTGCCAGCAGGGGGGACAGAATCAATAGCAATCAGCCCCAGCATTTT. This translates into CASRGDRINSNQPQHF.

The chain couples TRBV7-2 to TRBJ2-5; 7 bases are shared with TRBD2. Looked up from germline, CDR1 is SGHTA and CDR2 is FQGNSA. This CDR3 is built from 16 residues. Unmatched junction bases numbered 15, after V lost 7 bases and J lost 4 bases. The CDR3 sequence is CASTPGFGGGGETQYF. The CDR3 DNA is TGTGCCAGCACCCCAGGGTTCGGCGGGGGAGGAGAGACCCAGTACTTC.

The chain combines TRBV7-8 with TRBJ1-4; D is ambiguous. CDR1 is SGHVS and CDR2 is FQNEAQ in the germline V gene. V lost 6 bases and J 4 bases, leaving 9 bases between the germline ends. CDR3 length: 13 amino acids. For the CDR3, the DNA is TGTGCCAGCAGGCCGGCCAATAATGAAAAACTGTTTTTT. Translated, it gives CASRPANNEKLFF.

V is TRBV11-1 and J is TRBJ2-1, with D tentatively TRBD2 (6 bases). From germline, CDR1 is SGHAT and CDR2 FQDESV (reference sequence). CDR3 size: 15 residues. The V gene lost 1 base and the J gene lost 6 bases, with 13 bases spanning the gap. The CDR3 coding sequence is TGTGCCAGCAGCTTAGGGACTACCCTACTCAATGAGCAGTTCTTC. As protein: CASSLGTTLLNEQFF.

The rearrangement links TRBV2 to TRBJ2-1; D possibly corresponds to TRBD2 (5 bases). The V gene's germline CDR1 is SNHLY and CDR2 FYNNEI. V was trimmed by 5 bases and J by 0 bases, leaving 11 bases between them. This CDR3 is built from 15 residues. Written as DNA, the CDR3 is TGTGCCAGCAGTCCAGCGGCTTTCTCCTACAATGAGCAGTTCTTC. Protein sequence: CASSPAAFSYNEQFF.

This clonotype was seen more than once but under ten times. This chain connects TRBV5-1 to TRBJ2-7; D might be TRBD1 or TRBD2, each matching 5 bases. The CDR3 sequence is 14 residues long. Germline V gene data show CDR1 as SGHRS and CDR2 as YFSETQ. V was pared by 2 bases and J by 4 bases, with 13 bases between. The CDR3 here is CASSLKGTAYEQYF. DNA for the CDR3: TGCGCCAGCAGCTTAAAGGGGACGGCATACGAGCAGTACTTC. The full variable domain, completed using reference TRBV5-1 and TRBJ2-7, is KAGVTQTPRYLIKTRGQQVTLSCSPISGHRSVSWYQQTPGQGLQFLFEYFSETQRNKGNFPGRFSGRQFSNSRSEMNVSTLELGDSALYLCASSLKGTAYEQYFGPGTRLTVT.

Many counts were recorded for this clonotype. The chain is built from TRBV7-6 and TRBJ2-3, with TRBD1 identical over 10 bases. J gave up 6 bases and V 4 bases, and 4 bases lay outside the gene matches. This CDR3 is built from 14 residues. The germline V gene encodes CDR1 SGHVS and CDR2 FNYEAQ. The CDR3 here is CASSSTGGQDTQYF. The CDR3 DNA sequence: TGTGCCAGCAGCTCGACAGGGGGCCAGGATACGCAGTATTTT.

The V and J genes are TRBV5-1 and TRBJ2-2; D unclear. The germline V and J ends were trimmed by 4 bases and 1 base, with 8 bases remaining between them. The germline V gene encodes CDR1 SGHRS and CDR2 YFSETQ. This CDR3 is built from 14 residues. CDR3 nucleotides: TGCGCCAGCAGCGCCGACCGGAACACCGGGGAGCTGTTTTTT. Translation gives CASSADRNTGELFF.

V and J are TRBV30 and TRBJ2-1; possible D gene TRBD2, 6 bases. The CDR3 is 15 amino acids. Per the germline V gene, CDR1 is GTSNPN and CDR2 is SVGIG (reference sequence). Trimming pared 6 bases from V and 7 bases from J, leaving 22 bases between. The CDR3, as DNA: TGTGCCTGCTCCCCCGGGGAGGACTACTGGAATGAGCAGTTCTTC. Protein product: CACSPGEDYWNEQFF.

This clonotype was seen a handful of times. V gene TRBV4-3 combines with J gene TRBJ2-7; 7 bases fit TRBD1. With 3 bases clipped from V and 2 bases from J, the junction kept 4 bases outside the gene matches. The germline V gene encodes CDR1 LGHNA and CDR2 YSLEER. The CDR3 extends over 14 amino acids. CDR3 sequence (DNA): TGCGCCAGCAGCCAGGACAGGTCCACCTACGAGCAGTACTTC. This translates into CASSQDRSTYEQYF.

This clonotype has a handful of counts. The chain couples TRBV14 to TRBJ2-3; a possible D gene is TRBD2 (6 bases). Germline CDR1 SGHDN, CDR2 FVKESK. Trimming shortened V by 1 base and J by 0 bases, and 11 bases separated the two germline ends. This CDR3 comprises 16 residues. CDR3 in amino acids: CASSQVGGSSTDTQYF. CDR3 coding DNA: TGTGCCAGCAGCCAAGTAGGAGGGTCCAGCACAGATACGCAGTATTTT.

This clonotype appeared a few times. Germline is not matched at one junction end, which may reflect a read error. The V and J genes are TRBV3-1 and TRBJ1-6; 7 nucleotides line up with TRBD1. Germline CDR1 and CDR2: LGHDT and YNNKEL (reference sequence). The length of the CDR3 is 14 residues. The CDR3 region is CASSQDIRGGGRRF. The CDR3 DNA reads TGTGCCAGCAGCCAAGATATCAGGGGAGGGGGCCGCCGTTTT. Looking up the rest from reference TRBV3-1 and TRBJ1-6 gives the full variable domain: DTAVSQTPKYLVTQMGNDKSIKCEQNLGHDTMYWYKQDSKKFLKIMFSYNNKELIINETVPNRFSPKSPDKAHLNLHINSLELGDSAVYFCASSQDIRGGGRRFGNGTRLTVT.

This clonotype has more than one count but fewer than ten. This chain joins TRBV7-9 and TRBJ1-1; D uncertain. Trimming cost V 4 bases and J 4 bases, with 10 bases left between them. CDR1 and CDR2 from the germline V gene are SEHNR and FQNEAQ (reference sequence). The CDR3 is 13 amino acids. Here the CDR3 reads CASSSEMITEAFF. CDR3 in DNA: TGTGCCAGCAGCTCTGAGATGATCACTGAAGCTTTCTTT.